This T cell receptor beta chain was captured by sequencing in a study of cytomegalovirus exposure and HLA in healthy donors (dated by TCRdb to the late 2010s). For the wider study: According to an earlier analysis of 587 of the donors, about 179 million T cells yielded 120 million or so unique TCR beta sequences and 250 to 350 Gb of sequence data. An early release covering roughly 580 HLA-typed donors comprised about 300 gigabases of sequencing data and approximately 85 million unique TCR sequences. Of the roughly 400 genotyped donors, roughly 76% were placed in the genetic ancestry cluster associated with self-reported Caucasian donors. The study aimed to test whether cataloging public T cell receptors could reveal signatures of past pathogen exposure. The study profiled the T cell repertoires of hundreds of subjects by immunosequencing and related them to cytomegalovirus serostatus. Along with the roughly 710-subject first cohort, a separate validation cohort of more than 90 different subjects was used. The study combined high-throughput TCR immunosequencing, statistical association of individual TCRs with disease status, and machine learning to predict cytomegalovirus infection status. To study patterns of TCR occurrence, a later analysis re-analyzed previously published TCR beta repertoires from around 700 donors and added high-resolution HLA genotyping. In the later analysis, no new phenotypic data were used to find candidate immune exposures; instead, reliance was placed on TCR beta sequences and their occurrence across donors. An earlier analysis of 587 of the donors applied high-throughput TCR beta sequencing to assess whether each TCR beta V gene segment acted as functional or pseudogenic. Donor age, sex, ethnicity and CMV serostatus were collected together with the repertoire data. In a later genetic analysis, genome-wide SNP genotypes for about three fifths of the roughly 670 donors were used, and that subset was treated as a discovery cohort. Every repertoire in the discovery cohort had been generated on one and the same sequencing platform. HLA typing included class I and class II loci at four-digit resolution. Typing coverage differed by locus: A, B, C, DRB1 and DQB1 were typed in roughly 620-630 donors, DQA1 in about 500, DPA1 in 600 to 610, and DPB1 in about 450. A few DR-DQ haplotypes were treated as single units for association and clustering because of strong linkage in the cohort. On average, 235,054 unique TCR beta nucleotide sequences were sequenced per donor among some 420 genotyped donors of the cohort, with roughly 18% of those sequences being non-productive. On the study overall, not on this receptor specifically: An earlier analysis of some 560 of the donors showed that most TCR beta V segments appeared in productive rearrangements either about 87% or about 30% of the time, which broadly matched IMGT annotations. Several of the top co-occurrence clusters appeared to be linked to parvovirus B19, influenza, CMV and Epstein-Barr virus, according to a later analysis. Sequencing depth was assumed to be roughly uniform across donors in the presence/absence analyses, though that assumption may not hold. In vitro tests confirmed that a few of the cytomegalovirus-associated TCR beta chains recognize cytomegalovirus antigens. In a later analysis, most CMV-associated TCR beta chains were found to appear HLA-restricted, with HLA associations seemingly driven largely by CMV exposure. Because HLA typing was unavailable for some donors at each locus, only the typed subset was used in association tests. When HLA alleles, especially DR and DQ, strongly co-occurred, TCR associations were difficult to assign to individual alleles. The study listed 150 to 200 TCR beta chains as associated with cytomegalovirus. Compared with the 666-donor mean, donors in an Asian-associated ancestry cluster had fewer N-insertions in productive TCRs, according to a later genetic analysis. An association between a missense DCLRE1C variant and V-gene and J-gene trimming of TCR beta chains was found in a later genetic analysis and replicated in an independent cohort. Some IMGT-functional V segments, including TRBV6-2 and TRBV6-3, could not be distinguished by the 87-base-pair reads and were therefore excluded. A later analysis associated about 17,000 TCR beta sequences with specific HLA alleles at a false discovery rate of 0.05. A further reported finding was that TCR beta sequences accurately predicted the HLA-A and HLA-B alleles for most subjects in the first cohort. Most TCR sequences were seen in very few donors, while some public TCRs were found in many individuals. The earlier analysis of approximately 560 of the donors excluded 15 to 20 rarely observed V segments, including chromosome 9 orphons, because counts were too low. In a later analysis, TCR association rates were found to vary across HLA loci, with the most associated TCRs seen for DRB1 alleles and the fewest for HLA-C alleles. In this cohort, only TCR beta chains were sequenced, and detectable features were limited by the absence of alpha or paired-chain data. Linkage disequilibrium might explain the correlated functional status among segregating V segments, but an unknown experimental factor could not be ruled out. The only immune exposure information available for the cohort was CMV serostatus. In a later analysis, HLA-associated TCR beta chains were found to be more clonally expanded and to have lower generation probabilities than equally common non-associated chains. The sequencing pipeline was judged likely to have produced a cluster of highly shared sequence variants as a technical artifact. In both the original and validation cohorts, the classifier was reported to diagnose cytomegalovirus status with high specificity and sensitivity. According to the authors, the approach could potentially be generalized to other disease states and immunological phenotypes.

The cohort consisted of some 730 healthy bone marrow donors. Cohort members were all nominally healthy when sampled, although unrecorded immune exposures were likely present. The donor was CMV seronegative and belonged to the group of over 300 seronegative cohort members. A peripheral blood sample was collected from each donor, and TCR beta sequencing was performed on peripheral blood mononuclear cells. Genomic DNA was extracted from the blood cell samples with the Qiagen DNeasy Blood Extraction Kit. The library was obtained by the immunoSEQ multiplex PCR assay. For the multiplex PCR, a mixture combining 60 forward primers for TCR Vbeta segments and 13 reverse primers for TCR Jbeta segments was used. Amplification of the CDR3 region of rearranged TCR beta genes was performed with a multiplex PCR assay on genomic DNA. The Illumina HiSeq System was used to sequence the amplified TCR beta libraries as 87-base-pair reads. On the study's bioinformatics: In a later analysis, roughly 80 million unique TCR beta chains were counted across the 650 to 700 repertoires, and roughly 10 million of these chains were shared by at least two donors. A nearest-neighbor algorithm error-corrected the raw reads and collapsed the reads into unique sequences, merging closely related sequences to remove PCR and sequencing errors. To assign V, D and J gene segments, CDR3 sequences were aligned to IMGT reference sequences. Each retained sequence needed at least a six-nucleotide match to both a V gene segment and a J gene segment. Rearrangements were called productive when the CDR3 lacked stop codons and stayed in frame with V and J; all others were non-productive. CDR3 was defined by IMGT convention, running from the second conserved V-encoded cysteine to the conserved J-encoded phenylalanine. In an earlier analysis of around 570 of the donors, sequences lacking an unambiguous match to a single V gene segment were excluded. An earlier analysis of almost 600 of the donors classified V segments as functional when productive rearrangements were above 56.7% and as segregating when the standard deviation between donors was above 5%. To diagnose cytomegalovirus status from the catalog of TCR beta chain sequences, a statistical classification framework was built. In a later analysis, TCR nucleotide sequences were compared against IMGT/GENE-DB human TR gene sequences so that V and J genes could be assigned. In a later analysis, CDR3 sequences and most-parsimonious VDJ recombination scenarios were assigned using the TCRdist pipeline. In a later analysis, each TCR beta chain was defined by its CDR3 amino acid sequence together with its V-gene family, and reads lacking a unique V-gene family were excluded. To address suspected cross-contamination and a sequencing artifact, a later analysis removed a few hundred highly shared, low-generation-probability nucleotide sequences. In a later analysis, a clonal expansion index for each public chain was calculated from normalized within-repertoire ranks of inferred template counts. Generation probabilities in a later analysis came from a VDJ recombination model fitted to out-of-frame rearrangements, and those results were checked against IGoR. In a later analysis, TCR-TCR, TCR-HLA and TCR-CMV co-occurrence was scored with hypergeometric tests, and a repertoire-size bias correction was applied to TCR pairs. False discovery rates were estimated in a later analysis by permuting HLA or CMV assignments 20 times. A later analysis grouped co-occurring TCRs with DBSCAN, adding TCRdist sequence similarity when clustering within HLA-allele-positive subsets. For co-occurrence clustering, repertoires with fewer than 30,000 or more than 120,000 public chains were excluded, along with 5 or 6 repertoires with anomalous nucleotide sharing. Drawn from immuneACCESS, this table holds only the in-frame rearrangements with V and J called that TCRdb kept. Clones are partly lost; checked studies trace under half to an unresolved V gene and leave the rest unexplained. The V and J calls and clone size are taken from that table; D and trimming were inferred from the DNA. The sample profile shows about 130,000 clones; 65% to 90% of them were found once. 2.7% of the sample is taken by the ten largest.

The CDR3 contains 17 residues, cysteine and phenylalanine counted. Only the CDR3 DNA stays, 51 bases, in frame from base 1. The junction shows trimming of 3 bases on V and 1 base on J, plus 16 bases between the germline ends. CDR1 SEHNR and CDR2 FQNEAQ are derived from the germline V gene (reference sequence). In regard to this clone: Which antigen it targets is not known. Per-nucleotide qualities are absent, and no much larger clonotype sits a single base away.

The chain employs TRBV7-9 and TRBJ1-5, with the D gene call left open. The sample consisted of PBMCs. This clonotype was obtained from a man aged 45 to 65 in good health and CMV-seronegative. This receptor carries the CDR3 CASSFKGVQRSNQPQHF. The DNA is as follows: TGTGCCAGCAGCTTTAAGGGTGTTCAGCGGAGCAATCAGCCCCAGCATTTT.